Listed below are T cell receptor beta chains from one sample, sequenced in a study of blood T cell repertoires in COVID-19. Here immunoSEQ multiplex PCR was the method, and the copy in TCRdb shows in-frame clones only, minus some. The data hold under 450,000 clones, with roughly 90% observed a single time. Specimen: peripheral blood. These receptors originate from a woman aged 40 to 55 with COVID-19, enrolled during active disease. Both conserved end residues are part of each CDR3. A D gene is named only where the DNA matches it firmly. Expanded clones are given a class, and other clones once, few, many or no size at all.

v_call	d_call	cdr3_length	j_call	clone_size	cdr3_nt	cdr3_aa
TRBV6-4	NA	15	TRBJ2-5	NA	TGTGCCAGCAGTGACTCGATAGGCGGGCAAGAGACCCAGTACTTC	CASSDSIGGQETQYF
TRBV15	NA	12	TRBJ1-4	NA	TGTGCCACCAGCAGAGGACAGGAAAAACTGTTTTTT	CATSRGQEKLFF
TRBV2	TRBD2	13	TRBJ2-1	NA	TGTGCCAGCAGTTTTGGACTAGCTGTTGAGCAGTTCTTC	CASSFGLAVEQFF
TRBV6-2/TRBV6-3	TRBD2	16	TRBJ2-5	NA	TGTGCCAGCAGTGTGACTAGCGGGAGTGAGTGGGAGACCCAGTACTTC	CASSVTSGSEWETQYF
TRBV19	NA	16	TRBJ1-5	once	TGTGCCAGTAGTCCGGCTCGGGTCAGTAGCAATCAGCCCCAGCATTTT	CASSPARVSSNQPQHF
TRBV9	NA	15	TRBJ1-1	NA	TGTGCCAGCAGCGCGGAAAACAGGGACGGCACTGAAGCTTTCTTT	CASSAENRDGTEAFF
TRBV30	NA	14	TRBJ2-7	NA	TGTGCCTGGAGTGTTCCAGGGTTGGCGGGGGAGCAGTACTTC	CAWSVPGLAGEQYF
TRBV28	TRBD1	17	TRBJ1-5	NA	TGTGCCAGCAGCCAAACGCAGGGGGCTCGGAGCAATCAGCCCCAGCATTTT	CASSQTQGARSNQPQHF
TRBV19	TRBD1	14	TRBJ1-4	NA	TGTGCCAGTAGCCTTGACAGGGGTAATGAAAAACTGTTTTTT	CASSLDRGNEKLFF
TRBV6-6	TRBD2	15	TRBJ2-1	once	TGTGCCAGCAGTTACGAACTAGCGGGGGGGAATGAGCAGTTCTTC	CASSYELAGGNEQFF
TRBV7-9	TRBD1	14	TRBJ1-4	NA	TGTGCCAGCAGCAGAAACAGGGGTGATGAAAAACTGTTTTTT	CASSRNRGDEKLFF
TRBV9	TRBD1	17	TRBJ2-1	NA	TGTGCCAGCAGCTACGGGACCGGGACAGGGATTGTCAATGAGCAGTTCTTC	CASSYGTGTGIVNEQFF
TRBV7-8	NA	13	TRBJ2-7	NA	TGTGCCAGCAGCCAGGGACAAACCTACGAGCAGTACTTC	CASSQGQTYEQYF
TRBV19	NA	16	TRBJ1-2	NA	TGTGCCAGTAGTATAGATGGCCGCGGACAGTTCTATGGCTACACCTTC	CASSIDGRGQFYGYTF
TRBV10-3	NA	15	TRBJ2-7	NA	TGTGCCATCAGTGAGTCGAGAGCTAGCTCCTACGAGCAGTACTTC	CAISESRASSYEQYF
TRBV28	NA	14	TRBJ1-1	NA	TGTGCCAGCAGTCTAGGGGTCCCGAACACTGAAGCTTTCTTT	CASSLGVPNTEAFF
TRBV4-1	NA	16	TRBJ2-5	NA	TGCGCCAGCAGCCAAGGACCCCAGGATCAGGTAGAGACCCAGTACTTC	CASSQGPQDQVETQYF
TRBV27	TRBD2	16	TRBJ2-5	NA	TGTGCCAGCAGTTCCCTCAGCGGGGGGATTCGGGAGACCCAGTACTTC	CASSSLSGGIRETQYF
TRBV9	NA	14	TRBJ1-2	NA	TGTGCCAGCAGCGCGTCACCGGAGGGCTATGGCTACACCTTC	CASSASPEGYGYTF
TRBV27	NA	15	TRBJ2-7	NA	TGTGCCAGCAGTTTTATAAGTTCAGGGTTTTACGAGCAGTACTTC	CASSFISSGFYEQYF
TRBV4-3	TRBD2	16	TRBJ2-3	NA	TGCGCCAGCAGCCACCGGACTAGCGGGCTCACAGATACGCAGTATTTT	CASSHRTSGLTDTQYF
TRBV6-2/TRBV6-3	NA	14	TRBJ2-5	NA	TGTGCCAGCAGTTACAGCAGGGTTAAAGAGACCCAGTACTTC	CASSYSRVKETQYF
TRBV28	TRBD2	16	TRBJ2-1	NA	TGTGCCAGCAGTTTATATAGCGGGAGGACCTACAATGAGCAGTTCTTC	CASSLYSGRTYNEQFF
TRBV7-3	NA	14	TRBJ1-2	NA	TGTGCCAGCAGCTTAAACCCAGGGATCTATGGCTACACCTTC	CASSLNPGIYGYTF
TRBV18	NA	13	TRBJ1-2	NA	TGTGCCAGCTCACCTTTAGGCGGGGATGGCTACACCTTC	CASSPLGGDGYTF
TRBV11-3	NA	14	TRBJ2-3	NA	TGTGCCAGCAGCTGGGGTAGGGGGACAGATACGCAGTATTTT	CASSWGRGTDTQYF
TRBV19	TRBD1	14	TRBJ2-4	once	TGTGCCAGTAGTCTCCTACAGGGGGAGTACATTCAGTACTTC	CASSLLQGEYIQYF
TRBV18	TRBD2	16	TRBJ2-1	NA	TGTGCCAGCTCACCACGGCTAGCGGGGACCTACAATGAGCAGTTCTTC	CASSPRLAGTYNEQFF
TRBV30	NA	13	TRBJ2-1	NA	TGTGCCTGGAGTGTATTCGGAGAGGGTGAGCAGTTCTTC	CAWSVFGEGEQFF
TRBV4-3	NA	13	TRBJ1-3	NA	TGCGCCAGCAGCCAAGATTGGGGGGACACCATATATTTT	CASSQDWGDTIYF
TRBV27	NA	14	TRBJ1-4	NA	TGTGCCAGCAGTTTCCCAGGGAATAATGAAAAACTGTTTTTT	CASSFPGNNEKLFF
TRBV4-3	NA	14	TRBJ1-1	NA	TGCGCCAGCAGCCAAGATCTGGAGGGAACTGAAGCTTTCTTT	CASSQDLEGTEAFF
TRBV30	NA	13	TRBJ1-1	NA	TGTGCCTGGAGTGTACTAGTCAGGGGCACGGCTTTCTTT	CAWSVLVRGTAFF
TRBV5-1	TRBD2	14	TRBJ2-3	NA	TGCGCCAGCAGCGCTAGCGGAACGGGAGATACGCAGTATTTT	CASSASGTGDTQYF
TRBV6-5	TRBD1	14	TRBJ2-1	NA	TGTGCCAGCAGTCGACAGGGCTCTTACAATGAGCAGTTCTTC	CASSRQGSYNEQFF
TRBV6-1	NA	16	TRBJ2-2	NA	TGTGCCAGCAGTGAAGCAGGGAATCGGGGCACCGGGGAGCTGTTTTTT	CASSEAGNRGTGELFF
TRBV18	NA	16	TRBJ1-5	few	TGTGCCAGCTCACCCCCAGGAGCAGGGGTTGTACAGCCCCAGCATTTT	CASSPPGAGVVQPQHF
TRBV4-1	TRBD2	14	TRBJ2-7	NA	TGCGCCAGCAGCCAAGAGGGGCTAGCGGGAGGAAAAAACTTC	CASSQEGLAGGKNF
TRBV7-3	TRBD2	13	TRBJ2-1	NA	TGTGCCAGCAGCTTCCTCGGGAGGGGTGAGCAGTTCTTC	CASSFLGRGEQFF
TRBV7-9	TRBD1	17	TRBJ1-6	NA	TGTGCCAGCAGAAAAACAGGGGGCGCAGGGAGCAATTCACCCCTCCACTTT	CASRKTGGAGSNSPLHF
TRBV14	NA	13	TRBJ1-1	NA	TGTGCCAGCAGCGTTCACATGAACACTGAAGCTTTCTTT	CASSVHMNTEAFF
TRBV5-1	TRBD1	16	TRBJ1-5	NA	TGCGCCAGCAGCTACGGGACAGGGGGCGGGGGTCAGCCCCAGCATTTT	CASSYGTGGGGQPQHF
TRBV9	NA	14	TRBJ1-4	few	TGTGCCAGCAGCGTAGCTGCAACTAATGAAAAACTGTTTTTT	CASSVAATNEKLFF
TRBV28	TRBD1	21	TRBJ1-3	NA	TGTGCCAGCAGTTCCACCTTCAACCGACGGGACAGGGAAGAGACTGGAAACACCATATATTTT	CASSSTFNRRDREETGNTIYF
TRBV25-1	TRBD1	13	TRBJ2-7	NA	TGTGCCAGCAGTGGGACAGGGGGTTACGAGCAGTACTTC	CASSGTGGYEQYF
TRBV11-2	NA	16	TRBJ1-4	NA	TGTGCCAGCAGCTTAGCCCAGGGTTGGGGTGGTGAGAAACTGTTTTTT	CASSLAQGWGGEKLFF
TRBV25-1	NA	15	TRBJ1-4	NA	TGTGCCAGCAGTTTTCGAGGAAAGGGGGATAAAAAACTGTTTTTT	CASSFRGKGDKKLFF
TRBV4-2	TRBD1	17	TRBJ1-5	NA	TGTGCCAGCAGCCAAGCTAGGACAGGGGGCGGCGGTCAGCCCCAGCATTTT	CASSQARTGGGGQPQHF
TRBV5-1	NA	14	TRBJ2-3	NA	TGCGCCAGCAGCTTGGCGACTAGCACAGATACGCAGTATTTT	CASSLATSTDTQYF
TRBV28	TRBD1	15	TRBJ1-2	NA	TGTGCCACCCGAGGCGGGACAGGGGTGGGCTATGGCTACACCTTC	CATRGGTGVGYGYTF
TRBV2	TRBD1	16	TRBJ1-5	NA	TGTGCCAGCACCATTTATGGGACAGGGGAGAATCAGCCCCAGCATTTT	CASTIYGTGENQPQHF
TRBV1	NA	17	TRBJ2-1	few	TGCACCAGCAGCCAAGATCTGGGGGCGAGCTCCTACAATGAGCAGTTCTTC	CTSSQDLGASSYNEQFF
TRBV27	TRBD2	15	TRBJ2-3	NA	TGTGCCAGCAGTCTACTAGCGGGGGGAGCGGATACGCAGTATTTT	CASSLLAGGADTQYF
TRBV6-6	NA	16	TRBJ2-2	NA	TGTGCCAGCAGTTACTTGGGCAGAACGAACACCGGGGAGCTGTTTTTT	CASSYLGRTNTGELFF
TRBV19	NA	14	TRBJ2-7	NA	TGTGCCAGTAGTTCCCAGGGGCAACAATACGAGCAGTACTTC	CASSSQGQQYEQYF
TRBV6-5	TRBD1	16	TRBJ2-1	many	TGTGCCAGCAGTTACTCAGGGACAGGGGCCTACAATGAGCAGTTCTTC	CASSYSGTGAYNEQFF
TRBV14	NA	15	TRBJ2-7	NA	TGTGCCAGCAGCCAAGTGGCATGGCGGAGCTACGAGCAGTACTTC	CASSQVAWRSYEQYF
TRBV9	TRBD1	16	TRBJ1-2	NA	TGTGCCAGCAGCCCCCAGGGGGGCAGGGGGATTTATGGCTACACCTTC	CASSPQGGRGIYGYTF
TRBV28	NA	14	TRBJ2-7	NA	TGTGCCAGCAGGGGGGCCCTAACGGCGTACGAGCAGTACTTC	CASRGALTAYEQYF
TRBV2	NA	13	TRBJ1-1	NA	TGTGCCAGCAGTGAGTTTACGGGGACTGAAGCTTTCTTT	CASSEFTGTEAFF